The TCR beta chain described here comes from a study of shared clonotypes between healthy human individuals. There were no recent acute infections or vaccinations among the donors, who were healthy HIV-negative adults. For every subset, genomic DNA was evenly distributed across several immunoSEQ plates. This table comes from immunoSEQ multiplex PCR, and its TCRdb copy is limited to in-frame clones, with some not included. The sample comprises about 770,000 clones, 55% to 80% of which are singletons, and around 1.7% rests with the top ten. This CDR3 has 14 amino acids. Germline CDR1 reads SGHRS; CDR2 reads YFSETQ. Trimming took 5 bases from V and 4 from J; bases not matched to a gene: 8.

V usage is TRBV5-1 and J usage is TRBJ1-1, with 7 bases aligning to TRBD1. Specimen: memory CD4+ T cells sorted from blood. This sample's subset: CD45RA-negative fraction. The receptor was derived from a woman in her twenties or thirties in good health. The CDR3: CASSPTGMGTEAFF. CDR3 bases: TGCGCCAGCAGTCCGACAGGGATGGGCACTGAAGCTTTCTTT.